These 6 T cell receptor beta chains originate from one sample sequenced in a study of technical replicates of blood from a handful of donors. Sequencing was performed with immunoSEQ multiplex PCR; in TCRdb, only in-frame clones are kept and a portion is missing. The table has tens of thousands of clones, around 93% seen once; the top ten hold roughly 0.41%. Sequencing was done on a sample of T cells isolated from PBMCs. The receptors stem from a human donor in good health.

This chain joins TRBV27 and TRBJ2-5, with 7 bases that match TRBD2. CDR3 size: 14 residues. Unmatched junction bases numbered 3, after V lost 0 bases and J lost 5 bases. CDR1 is MNHEY and CDR2 is SMNVEV in the germline V gene (reference sequence). The CDR3 loop reads CASSLSGGAETQYF. The CDR3 nucleotides are TGTGCCAGCAGTTTATCGGGAGGGGCTGAGACCCAGTACTTC.

This chain links TRBV6-5 with TRBJ1-5; perhaps TRBD1 as D (5 bases). Germline V gives CDR1 MNHEY, CDR2 SVGAGI. The V and J ends lost 5 bases and 1 base respectively, with 12 bases between them. The CDR3 loop spans 15 amino acids. CDR3 sequence (DNA): TGTGCCAGCAGTACAGGTTTGGGAAGCAATCAGCCCCAGCATTTT. Amino acids: CASSTGLGSNQPQHF.

The rearrangement joins TRBV29-1 to TRBJ1-2; D call uncertain. This CDR3 comprises 12 residues. Deletions cut 6 bases from V and 0 bases from J, with 8 bases between. Germline loops: CDR1 SQVTM, CDR2 ANQGSEA. The CDR3: CSVVQTNYGYTF. In DNA form, the CDR3 reads TGCAGCGTAGTTCAGACTAACTATGGCTACACCTTC.

The genes are TRBV7-3 and TRBJ2-6; 7 positions agree with TRBD1. CDR3 length equals 19 residues. Per the germline V gene, CDR1 is SGHTA and CDR2 is FQGTGA. The V segment lost 5 bases and the J segment 0 bases; nucleotides outside the gene matches: 13. The CDR3 sequence: CASSRDSAMTPSGANVLTF. In DNA form, the CDR3 reads TGTGCCAGCAGCCGGGACAGTGCAATGACCCCCTCTGGGGCCAACGTCCTGACTTTC.

The CDR3 spells CASSLTISFSYEQYF. The CDR3 DNA reads TGTGCCAGCAGCTTAACTATTTCCTTCTCCTACGAGCAGTACTTC. This chain uses TRBV5-6 with TRBJ2-7; D is unclear. Deletions cut 2 bases from V and 0 bases from J, with 12 bases between. The CDR3 length is 15 residues. Germline CDR1 SGHDT, CDR2 YYEEEE.

CDR3 protein: CASSLPVPSGIVKETQYF. The CDR3 nucleotides read TGTGCCAGCAGCTTGCCGGTCCCTAGCGGGATAGTGAAAGAGACCCAGTACTTC. The rearrangement uses TRBV5-6 and TRBJ2-5; 9 positions match TRBD2. The CDR3 runs 18 residues. With V trimmed by 1 base and J by 3 bases, 13 bases remained unmatched. From germline, CDR1 is SGHDT and CDR2 YYEEEE.